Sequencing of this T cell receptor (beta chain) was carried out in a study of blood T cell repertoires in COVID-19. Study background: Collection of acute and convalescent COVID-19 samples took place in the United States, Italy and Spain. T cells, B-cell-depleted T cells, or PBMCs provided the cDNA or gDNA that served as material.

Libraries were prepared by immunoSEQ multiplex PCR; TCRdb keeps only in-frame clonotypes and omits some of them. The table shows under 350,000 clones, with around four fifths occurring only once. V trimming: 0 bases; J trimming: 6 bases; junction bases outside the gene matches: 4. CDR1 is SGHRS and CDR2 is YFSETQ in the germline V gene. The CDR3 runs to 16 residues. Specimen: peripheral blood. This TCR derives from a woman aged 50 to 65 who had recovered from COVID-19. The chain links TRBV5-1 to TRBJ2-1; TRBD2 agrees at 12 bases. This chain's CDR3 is CASSLAASGGANEQFF. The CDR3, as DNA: TGCGCCAGCAGCTTGGCCGCTAGCGGGGGGGCCAATGAGCAGTTCTTC.